Listed here are 27 T cell receptor beta chains from one sample, sequenced in a study of T cells in Graves' hyperthyroidism and ophthalmopathy. TCR beta CDR3 regions were amplified from RNA. The TCR CDR3 first-round RT-PCR relied on the HTBI primer set. Each CDR3 protein is one row after TCRdb ran MiXCR on the multiplex PCR reads. The repertoire holds approximately 690,000 distinct CDR3 sequences, with about 14% as singletons. The sequenced sample consisted of blood. The source of these receptors is a woman in her 50s with Graves' ophthalmopathy.

This clonotype was counted many times. The genes are TRBV7-2 and TRBJ2-7; 12 nucleotides agree with TRBD2. CDR1 and CDR2 (germline): SGHTA, FQGNSA. This CDR3 spans 17 amino acids. Unmatched junction bases numbered 7, after V lost 1 base and J lost 3 bases. The CDR3 is CASSLDPTSGRVYEQYF. In DNA form, the CDR3 reads TGTGCCAGCAGCTTAGATCCGACTAGCGGGAGAGTCTACGAGCAGTACTTC.

The V call is TRBV28, the J call TRBJ1-1; D uncertain. The CDR3 is 13 residues long. Trimming shortened V by 4 bases and J by 1 base, and 7 bases separated the two germline ends. Germline lookup yields CDR1 MDHEN and CDR2 SYDVKM. The DNA of the CDR3 is TGTGCCAGCAGTTGGGTACCGAACACTGAAGCTTTCTTT. Its translation is CASSWVPNTEAFF. The full variable domain, with the rest looked up from reference TRBV28 and TRBJ1-1, is DVKVTQSSRYLVKRTGEKVFLECVQDMDHENMFWYRQDPGLGLRLIYFSYDVKMKEKGDIPEGYSVSREKKERFSLILESASTNQTSMYLCASSWVPNTEAFFGQGTRLTVV.

The gene calls are TRBV28 and TRBJ1-2; 7 bases are a match to TRBD1. Germline trimming cut 3 bases from V and 2 bases from J; bases unmatched to any gene: 9. The germline gives CDR1 MDHEN, CDR2 SYDVKM. CDR3 length: 16 amino acids. The CDR3 DNA is TGTGCCAGCAGTTTGTCGCCCTCGGGACAGAACTATGGCTACACCTTC. Protein sequence: CASSLSPSGQNYGYTF.

On this clonotype: This may be a read error: a much more frequent sequence differs by one nucleotide. Because it lacks the conserved phenylalanine or tryptophan at the end, this CDR3 is likely a read error. This chain uses TRBV7-3 with TRBJ2-1, with 10 bases aligning to TRBD2. Per germline, CDR1 SGHTA and CDR2 FQGTGA. The J segment lost 8 bases and the V segment lost 1 base, leaving 5 bases of the junction unmatched. This CDR3 has 15 residues. The CDR3 DNA is TGTGCCAGCAGCTTAAATCTAGCGGGAGTATATGAGCAGTTCCTC. Translated, it gives CASSLNLAGVYEQFL.

This clonotype was counted ten times or more. This rearrangement joins TRBV28 to TRBJ1-5; D gene unclear. Between the trimmed V and J ends, which lost 8 bases and 3 bases, there was a span of 17 bases. The CDR3 contains 15 residues. Germline loops: CDR1 MDHEN, CDR2 SYDVKM. DNA for the CDR3: TGTGCCAGCTTCCCTCGCTCGGGGTACAATCAGCCCCAGCATTTT. It yields the protein CASFPRSGYNQPQHF.

Only a few counts were recorded for this clonotype. The chain employs TRBV3-1 and TRBJ1-2, with D possibly matching TRBD1 (6 bases). CDR3 length: 21 amino acids. Trimming pared 1 base from V and 0 bases from J, leaving 27 bases between. The germline V gene encodes CDR1 LGHDT and CDR2 YNNKEL (reference sequence). The CDR3 DNA reads as TGTGCCAGCAGCCAAGTGTTAAGTAGTGAGACAGGCGCCGCATCTAACTATGGCTACACCTTC. Its protein product is CASSQVLSSETGAASNYGYTF.

There are many counts of this clonotype. The J gene is TRBJ1-1, the V gene TRBV3-1; a possible D gene is TRBD1 (6 bases). Trimming pared 5 bases from V and 1 base from J, leaving 11 bases between. Germline V gene lookup returns CDR1 LGHDT and CDR2 YNNKEL (reference sequence). The CDR3 is 14 residues long. CDR3 residues: CASSGSGANTEAFF. In DNA form, the CDR3 reads TGTGCCAGCAGCGGGTCAGGGGCGAACACTGAAGCTTTCTTT.

This clonotype was counted at least ten times. The chain couples TRBV12-5 to TRBJ2-1, with 10 bases fitting TRBD1. The V gene's germline CDR1 is LGHNT and CDR2 FRNRAP. V was clipped by 0 bases and J by 1 base; unmatched bases: 3. This CDR3 region has 17 residues. Here the CDR3 reads CASGLVMGQGSYNEQFF. For the CDR3, the DNA is TGTGCTAGTGGTTTGGTTATGGGACAGGGGTCCTACAATGAGCAGTTCTTC.

V gene TRBV4-2 combines with J gene TRBJ2-5; possible D gene TRBD2, 6 bases. V was clipped by 3 bases and J by 0 bases, with 8 bases between them. CDR1 is LGHNA and CDR2 is YNFKEQ in the germline V gene. This CDR3 spans 14 amino acids. The CDR3 nucleotides are TGTGCCAGCAGCCAGAGACTAGACCAAGAGACCCAGTACTTC. This translates into CASSQRLDQETQYF.

This clonotype was counted between two and nine times. The V and J genes are TRBV6-4 and TRBJ2-1; possibly TRBD2 for D (6 bases). In germline, CDR1 is MRHNA, CDR2 SNTAGT. The CDR3 has 14 amino acids. The V gene lost 5 bases and the J gene lost 4 bases, with 12 bases spanning the gap. CDR3 sequence (DNA): TGTGCCAGCAGTTCTGTAGCGGCGTACAATGAGCAGTTCTTC. Its protein is CASSSVAAYNEQFF.

In this sample, this clonotype turned up a few times. J is TRBJ2-1 and V is TRBV7-3, with 8 bases fitting TRBD2. In germline, CDR1 is SGHTA, CDR2 FQGTGA. V lost 2 bases and J lost 4; bases outside the gene matches: 4. The CDR3 totals 15 residues. DNA of the CDR3: TGTGCCAGCAGCTTAGTAGCGGGGCGATACAATGAGCAGTTCTTC. Translated, it gives CASSLVAGRYNEQFF.

The V gene is TRBV2, the J gene TRBJ2-7; a weak D match, TRBD1 (5 bases). V lost 7 bases and J 6 bases, leaving 19 bases between the germline ends. Germline CDR1 SNHLY, CDR2 FYNNEI. The CDR3 totals 14 residues. The CDR3 region has the DNA TGTGCCAGCATTTTTAGGGGCATGGAACGCGAGCAGTACTTC. Residues: CASIFRGMEREQYF. Full variable domain (remainder filled in from reference TRBV2 and TRBJ2-7): EPEVTQTPSHQVTQMGQEVILRCVPISNHLYFYWYRQILGQKVEFLVSFYNNEISEKSEIFDDQFSVERPDGSNFTLKIRSTKLEDSAMYFCASIFRGMEREQYFGPGTRLTVT.

The sample holds many counts of this clonotype. The V and J genes are TRBV30 and TRBJ2-4; D possibly corresponds to TRBD1 (6 bases). The V gene lost 1 base and the J gene lost 0 bases, with 7 bases spanning the gap. Germline values: CDR1 GTSNPN, CDR2 SVGIG (reference sequence). The CDR3 has 14 amino acids. The CDR3 reads CAWSGGLAKNIQYF. The CDR3 bases are TGTGCCTGGAGTGGGGGGCTAGCCAAAAACATTCAGTACTTC.

This clonotype showed up many times. The V and J genes are TRBV24-1 and TRBJ2-5; the D call may be TRBD1 or TRBD2 (5 bases each). The V and J ends lost 3 bases and 2 bases respectively, with 15 bases between them. This CDR3 region has 16 residues. Germline V CDR1 and CDR2: KGHDR, SFDVKD. The CDR3 sequence: CATSDRAGRGQETQYF. The DNA of the CDR3 is TGTGCCACCAGTGATCGCGCAGGGAGAGGGCAAGAGACCCAGTACTTC.

The rearrangement uses TRBV12-3 or TRBV12-4 and TRBJ2-1; D is ambiguous. V lost 2 bases to trimming and J lost 4 bases, with 6 bases between them. The CDR3 sequence is 13 residues long. The CDR3 DNA reads TGTGCCAGCAGTTTAATGGAGTACAATGAGCAGTTCTTC. Amino acids: CASSLMEYNEQFF.

Ten or more counts support this clonotype. J is TRBJ2-5 and V is TRBV6-2 or TRBV6-3, with unresolved D. The CDR3 contains 17 residues. V was pared by 3 bases and J by 2 bases, with 19 bases between. Germline CDR1 and CDR2: MNHEY and SVGEGT. The CDR3 DNA is TGTGCCAGCAGTTATTTCGTTGCGGTCAGGAGACAAGAGACCCAGTACTTC. Translated: CASSYFVAVRRQETQYF.

This clonotype was found many times. The genes are TRBV7-9 and TRBJ2-7, with a weak D call TRBD1 (6 bases). Looked up from germline, CDR1 is SEHNR and CDR2 is FQNEAQ (reference sequence). Trimming shortened V by 1 base and J by 4 bases, and 17 bases separated the two germline ends. The length of the CDR3 is 16 residues. The CDR3 region is CASSLEGAGVRYEQYF. The DNA of the CDR3 is TGTGCCAGCAGCTTAGAAGGGGCAGGGGTGAGGTACGAGCAGTACTTC.

This clonotype was seen ten or more times. This rearrangement joins TRBV20-1 to TRBJ2-1; a possible D gene is TRBD2 (5 bases). Germline CDR1 and CDR2: DFQATT and SNEGSKA (reference sequence). This CDR3 has 13 amino acids. Trimming removed 3 bases at V and 5 bases at J, with 11 bases between. This CDR3 is CSAREVIHNEQFF. CDR3 coding DNA: TGCAGTGCTAGGGAGGTGATCCACAATGAGCAGTTCTTC.

This clonotype was recorded many times. The rearrangement joins TRBV2 to TRBJ2-3; TRBD2 matches at 8 bases. V trimming: 6 bases; J trimming: 4 bases; junction bases outside the gene matches: 6. The CDR3 runs to 14 residues. Germline values: CDR1 SNHLY, CDR2 FYNNEI. CDR3 sequence reads: CASSGLTSADTQYF. CDR3 nucleotides: TGTGCCAGCAGCGGACTGACTAGCGCAGATACGCAGTATTTT.

This clonotype appeared a few times. The chain combines TRBV14 with TRBJ2-3, with 9 bases aligning to TRBD1. The CDR3 loop spans 15 amino acids. V lost 4 bases, J lost 6 bases, and 8 bases stayed unmatched. Germline loops: CDR1 SGHDN, CDR2 FVKESK. CDR3 bases: TGTGCCAGCAGCCCCTGGACAGGGGAAGACGATACGCAGTATTTT. This codes for CASSPWTGEDDTQYF.

V gene TRBV5-4 combines with J gene TRBJ2-6; D tentatively fits TRBD1 or TRBD2 (5 bases each). Trimming took 0 bases from V and 4 from J, leaving 11 bases between them. Germline CDR1 reads SGHNT; CDR2 reads YYREEE (reference sequence). CDR3 length: 16 amino acids. The chain's CDR3 is CASSLELGVGANVLTF. For the CDR3, the DNA is TGTGCCAGCAGCTTGGAGCTGGGGGTGGGGGCCAACGTCCTGACTTTC.

This clonotype occurred many times. This rearrangement joins TRBV30 to TRBJ2-1; D could derive from TRBD1 or TRBD2 (5 bases each). CDR3 size: 12 residues. Trimming cost V 0 bases and J 7 bases, with 7 bases left between them. Germline assignment: CDR1 GTSNPN and CDR2 SVGIG (reference sequence). CDR3 nucleotide sequence: TGTGCCTGGAGTGTGGGACGGAATGAGCAGTTCTTC. Residues: CAWSVGRNEQFF.

CDR3: CASSLEGTSGLYNEQFF. CDR3 coding DNA: TGTGCCAGCAGCTTAGAGGGGACTAGCGGGTTATACAATGAGCAGTTCTTC. The rearrangement joins TRBV7-2 to TRBJ2-1, with TRBD2 matching over 12 bases. Trimming at V came to 1 base and at J to 4 bases, leaving 5 bases not matched to a gene. Germline V gives CDR1 SGHTA, CDR2 FQGNSA. CDR3 length equals 17 residues.

This clonotype showed up many times. This sequence joins TRBV5-1 and TRBJ2-2; D not resolved. CDR1 and CDR2 (germline): SGHRS, YFSETQ. V was shortened by 1 base and J by 0 bases, with 4 bases between the two germline ends. The CDR3 loop spans 14 amino acids. This CDR3 is CASSLTANTGELFF. DNA for the CDR3: TGCGCCAGCAGCTTGACAGCGAACACCGGGGAGCTGTTTTTT. Based on the CDR3 plus reference TRBV5-1 and TRBJ2-2, the full variable domain is KAGVTQTPRYLIKTRGQQVTLSCSPISGHRSVSWYQQTPGQGLQFLFEYFSETQRNKGNFPGRFSGRQFSNSRSEMNVSTLELGDSALYLCASSLTANTGELFFGEGSRLTVL.

Many counts were recorded for this clonotype. The chain is built from TRBV28 and TRBJ1-5; no definite D call. Germline V CDR1 and CDR2: MDHEN, SYDVKM. V was trimmed by 5 bases and J by 9 bases, leaving 11 bases between them. The CDR3 is 12 residues long. CDR3 loop: CASSPPIRPQHF. CDR3 DNA: TGTGCCAGCAGTCCCCCCATACGGCCCCAGCATTTT.

Ten or more counts support this clonotype. CDR3 sequence: CSARLQGWETQYF. DNA of the CDR3: TGCAGTGCTAGACTGCAGGGATGGGAGACCCAGTACTTC. The V call is TRBV20-1, the J call TRBJ2-5; weak D call: TRBD1 (5 bases). With 2 bases removed from V and 5 bases from J, the gap between germline ends came to 12 bases. This CDR3 region has 13 residues. The germline V gene encodes CDR1 DFQATT and CDR2 SNEGSKA (reference sequence).

The chain recombines TRBV6-2 or TRBV6-3 with TRBJ1-1, with 7 bases identical to TRBD1. V was clipped by 6 bases and J by 4 bases; unmatched bases: 5. Germline V gene sequence: CDR1 MNHEY, CDR2 SVGEGT. This CDR3 is built from 13 residues. CDR3 residues: CASREQGPTEAFF. The CDR3, as DNA: TGTGCCAGCAGAGAACAGGGGCCCACTGAAGCTTTCTTT.